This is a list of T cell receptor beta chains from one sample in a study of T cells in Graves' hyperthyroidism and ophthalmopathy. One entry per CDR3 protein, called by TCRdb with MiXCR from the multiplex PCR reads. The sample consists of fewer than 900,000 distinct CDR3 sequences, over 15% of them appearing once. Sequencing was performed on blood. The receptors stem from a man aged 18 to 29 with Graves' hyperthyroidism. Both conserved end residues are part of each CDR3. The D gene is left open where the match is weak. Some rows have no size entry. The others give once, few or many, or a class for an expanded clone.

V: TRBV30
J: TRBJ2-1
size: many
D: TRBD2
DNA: TGTGCCTGGAGTACCCTAGCGGTCTCCTACAATGAGCAGTTCTTC
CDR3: CAWSTLAVSYNEQFF

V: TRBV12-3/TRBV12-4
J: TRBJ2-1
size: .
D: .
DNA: TGTGCCAGCAGTTTAACCGGCCCCCTCCATGAGCAGTTCTTC
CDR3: CASSLTGPLHEQFF

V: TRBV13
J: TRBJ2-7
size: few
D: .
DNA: TGTGCCAGCAGCTTAGGCGGGTTCCCCCCCTACGAGCAGTACTTC
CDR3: CASSLGGFPPYEQYF

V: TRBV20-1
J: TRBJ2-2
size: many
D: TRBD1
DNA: TGCAGTGCTAGCAAACAGGGGGCGAACACCGGGGAGCTGTTTTTT
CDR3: CSASKQGANTGELFF

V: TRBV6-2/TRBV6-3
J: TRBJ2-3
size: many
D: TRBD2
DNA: TGTGCCAGCAGTTACCTTGGACTAGCGGGAGATACGCAGTATTTT
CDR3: CASSYLGLAGDTQYF

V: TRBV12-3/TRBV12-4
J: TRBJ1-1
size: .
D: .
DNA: TGTGCCAGCAGTTTGGGTGAGGGGGGCGGGAACACTGAAGCTTTCTTT
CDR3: CASSLGEGGGNTEAFF

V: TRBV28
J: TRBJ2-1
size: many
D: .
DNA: TGTGCCAGCAGCTTGGCCATGACCTCCAATGAGCAGTTCTTC
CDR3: CASSLAMTSNEQFF

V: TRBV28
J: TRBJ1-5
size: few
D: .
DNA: TGTGCCAGCAGTTTAATCGGGAGTTTCCAGCCCCAGCATTTT
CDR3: CASSLIGSFQPQHF

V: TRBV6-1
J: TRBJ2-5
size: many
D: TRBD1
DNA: TGTGCCAGCATCCCAAGAGACAGGGCGCCCCAAGAGACCCAGTACTTC
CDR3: CASIPRDRAPQETQYF

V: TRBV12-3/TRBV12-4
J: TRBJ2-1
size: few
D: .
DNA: TGTGCCAGCAGTGTGATCGGGCATGAGCAGTTCTTC
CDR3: CASSVIGHEQFF

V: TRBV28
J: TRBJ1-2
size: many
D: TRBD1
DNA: TGTGCCAGCAGCACCCTAGGGGGCTTTGGCTACACCTTC
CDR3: CASSTLGGFGYTF

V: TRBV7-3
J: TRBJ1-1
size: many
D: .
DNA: TGTGCCAGCAGCCCGTCCGGGGCTGACACTGAAGCTTTCTTT
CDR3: CASSPSGADTEAFF

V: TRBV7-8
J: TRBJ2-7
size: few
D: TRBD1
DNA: TGTGCCAGCAGCCTTCAAACCGGGACAGGGCCCTACGAGCAGTACTTC
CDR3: CASSLQTGTGPYEQYF

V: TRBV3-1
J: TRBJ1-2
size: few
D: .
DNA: TGTGCCAGCAGCCAGAGGGGCACTAACTATGGCTACACCTTC
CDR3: CASSQRGTNYGYTF

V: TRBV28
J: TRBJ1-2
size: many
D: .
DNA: TGTGCCAGCAGTTTGGACTCTTCGGCTAACTATGGCTACACCTTC
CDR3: CASSLDSSANYGYTF

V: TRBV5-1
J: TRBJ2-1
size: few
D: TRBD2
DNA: TGCGCCAGCCAGGGACTAGCGGGAGGGACGACCTACAATGAGCAGTTCTTC
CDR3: CASQGLAGGTTYNEQFF

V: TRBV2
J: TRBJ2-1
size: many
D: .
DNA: TGTGCCAGCAAGCTGTCCAGAAACAATGAGCAGTTCTTC
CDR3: CASKLSRNNEQFF

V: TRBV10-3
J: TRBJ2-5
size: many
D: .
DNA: TGTGCCATCAGGGGAGGGGGAGAGACCCAGTACTTC
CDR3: CAIRGGGETQYF

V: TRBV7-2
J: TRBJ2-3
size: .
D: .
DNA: TGTGCCAGCAGCCCCCCTTTGCGGCTAGCGCAAGATACGCAGTATTTT
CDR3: CASSPPLRLAQDTQYF

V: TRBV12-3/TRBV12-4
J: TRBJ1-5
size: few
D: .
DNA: TGTGCCAGCAGTTTAGCGGGACCCTGGAATCAGCCCCAGCATTTT
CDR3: CASSLAGPWNQPQHF

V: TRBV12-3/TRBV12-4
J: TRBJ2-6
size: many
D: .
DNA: TGTGCCGTACCGCCACTTTTTGGGGCCAACGTCCTGACTTTC
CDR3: CAVPPLFGANVLTF

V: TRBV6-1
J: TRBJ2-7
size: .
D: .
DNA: TGTGCCCATACCGGAGGGGCAGCCTACGAGCAGTACTTC
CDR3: CAHTGGAAYEQYF

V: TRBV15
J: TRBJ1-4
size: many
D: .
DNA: TGTGCCACGCAACAGGGTGATGTTCCTGAAAAACTGTTTTTT
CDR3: CATQQGDVPEKLFF

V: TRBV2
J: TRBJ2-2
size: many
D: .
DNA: TGTGCCAGCAGGCACCCACAGGGCGGGGAGCTGTTTTTT
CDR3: CASRHPQGGELFF